This passage covers 21 T cell receptor beta chains from one sample sequenced in a study of lymphopenia after photon versus proton radiotherapy. TCRdb's table, derived via immunoSEQ multiplex PCR, lists solely in-frame clones and lacks some. The repertoire holds about 53,000 clones, around 83% seen once, with 25% to 30% in the top ten. The input for sequencing was peripheral blood, taken from a patient treated with photon-based radiotherapy. The receptors here all came from a man in his forties or fifties with gastric cancer.

The rearrangement uses TRBV29-1 and TRBJ2-7; TRBD2 matches at 13 bases. CDR1 SQVTM and CDR2 ANQGSEA come from the germline V gene. With 5 bases clipped from V and 1 base from J, the junction kept 5 bases outside the gene matches. This CDR3 comprises 15 residues. CDR3 sequence: CSVTGLAGDSYEQYF. CDR3 DNA: TGCAGCGTTACCGGACTAGCGGGAGATTCCTACGAGCAGTACTTC.

J is TRBJ1-4 and V is TRBV18; the D is unclear. The CDR3 consists of 13 residues. The germline gives CDR1 KGHSH, CDR2 LQKENI. Between the trimmed V and J ends, which lost 2 bases and 5 bases, there was a span of 6 bases. The CDR3 DNA reads TGTGCCAGCTCACCAAGGGAGAATGAAAAACTGTTTTTT. Protein product: CASSPRENEKLFF.

The chain joins TRBV27 to TRBJ1-5; TRBD1 might be the D (6 bases). The CDR3 length is 14 residues. Germline lookup yields CDR1 MNHEY and CDR2 SMNVEV (reference sequence). The V end was cut by 5 bases, the J end by 6 bases, with 14 bases between. The CDR3 DNA follows: TGTGCCAGCAGTCCCACAGGGAATAGTCAGCCCCAGCATTTT. It translates to CASSPTGNSQPQHF.

CDR3 DNA sequence: TGTGCCAGCAGTTTAGGGACCGGCGGGGGCATTCAGTACTTC. Its protein is CASSLGTGGGIQYF. This rearrangement joins TRBV28 to TRBJ2-4; 7 positions agree with TRBD2. CDR3 size: 14 residues. After removal of 2 bases from V and 9 bases from J, the junction contained 7 bases not matched to a gene. Germline V lookup: CDR1 MDHEN, CDR2 SYDVKM.

J is TRBJ1-5 and V is TRBV21-1; TRBD1, the table's D call, lacks a check against the DNA. TRBV21-1 is shown as a pseudogene. CDR3 length: 16 residues. Written as DNA, the CDR3 is TGTGCCAGCAGCAAAAGTAAGGAACAGTACAATCAGCCCCAGCATTTT. Translated, it gives CASSKSKEQYNQPQHF.

With respect to this clone: The junction does not match germline at one end; this may be a read error. The chain links TRBV6-1 to TRBJ2-7; TRBD2 matches at 13 bases. From germline, CDR1 is MNHNS and CDR2 SASEGT. This CDR3 is built from 16 residues. In DNA, the CDR3 is TGTGCCAGCAGTGAACCCGCACTAGCGGGAGGGCCCGATAAGAACTTC. This codes for CASSEPALAGGPDKNF.

A single count supports this clone. V usage is TRBV18 and J usage is TRBJ2-1, with TRBD1 matching 11 bases. V lost 0 bases, J lost 7 bases, and 8 bases stayed unmatched. The CDR3 runs to 17 residues. Germline V CDR1 and CDR2: KGHSH, LQKENI. CDR3: CASSPPLGQGAVNEQFF. The CDR3 nucleotides are TGTGCCAGCTCACCACCTCTCGGACAGGGGGCAGTAAATGAGCAGTTCTTC.

J is TRBJ1-5 and V is TRBV9; D is unclear. V gave up 0 bases and J gave up 3 bases, with 10 bases separating them. This CDR3 is 15 amino acids long. The V gene's germline CDR1 is SGDLS and CDR2 YYNGEE. The CDR3 DNA reads TGTGCCAGCAGCGTAGATGGCAGATCCAATCAGCCCCAGCATTTT. Translated: CASSVDGRSNQPQHF.

The chain joins TRBV28 to TRBJ2-3, with 12 bases that match TRBD1. Trimming at V came to 0 bases and at J to 6 bases, leaving 7 bases not matched to a gene. The germline gives CDR1 MDHEN, CDR2 SYDVKM. The CDR3 runs to 17 residues. In nucleotides, the CDR3 is TGTGCCAGCAGTTTATGGGGAGGGACAGGGGGCTGGGATACGCAGTATTTT. This encodes CASSLWGGTGGWDTQYF. The entire variable domain, with the rest obtained from reference TRBV28 and TRBJ2-3, is as follows: DVKVTQSSRYLVKRTGEKVFLECVQDMDHENMFWYRQDPGLGLRLIYFSYDVKMKEKGDIPEGYSVSREKKERFSLILESASTNQTSMYLCASSLWGGTGGWDTQYFGPGTRLTVL.

This clone was seen a single time. V gene TRBV7-6 combines with J gene TRBJ1-4; D unclear. Trimming cost V 1 base and J 0 bases, with 6 bases left between them. The CDR3 consists of 15 residues. CDR1 and CDR2 from the germline V gene are SGHVS and FNYEAQ. The CDR3: CASSLEPATNEKLFF. CDR3 coding DNA: TGTGCCAGCAGCTTAGAGCCTGCAACTAATGAAAAACTGTTTTTT.

The CDR3 nucleotides read TGCGCCAGCTGCTGGGACGGGAGTCGGGGAGAGACCCAGTACTTC. It is translated as CASCWDGSRGETQYF. The rearrangement joins TRBV5-1 to TRBJ2-5, with D tentatively TRBD2 (6 bases). CDR1 and CDR2 (germline): SGHRS, YFSETQ. The CDR3 has 15 residues. Trimming took off 7 bases at V and 4 bases at J, with 20 bases between the two ends.

V gene TRBV14 combines with J gene TRBJ1-1; the match to TRBD1 covers 8 bases. Germline V lookup: CDR1 SGHDN, CDR2 FVKESK. There are 14 residues in the CDR3. J gave up 4 bases and V 2 bases, and 3 bases lay outside the gene matches. The CDR3 spells CASSQTTGGTEAFF. The CDR3 DNA sequence: TGTGCCAGCAGCCAAACAACAGGGGGCACTGAAGCTTTCTTT.

This chain links TRBV5-1 with TRBJ1-1; 7 positions agree with TRBD1. Germline loops: CDR1 SGHRS, CDR2 YFSETQ. This CDR3 is built from 15 residues. V was clipped by 1 base and J by 0 bases; unmatched bases: 3. The CDR3 sequence is CASSLSDRVNTEAFF. CDR3 DNA sequence: TGCGCCAGCAGCTTGTCCGACAGGGTGAACACTGAAGCTTTCTTT.

The chain is built from TRBV30 and TRBJ2-7; maybe TRBD1 (5 bases). The CDR3 runs to 14 residues. Germline CDR1 and CDR2: GTSNPN and SVGIG (reference sequence). V was shortened by 0 bases and J by 0 bases, with 9 bases between the two germline ends. The CDR3 sequence: CAWSVQQASYEQYF. The DNA for the CDR3 is TGTGCCTGGAGTGTACAACAGGCCTCCTACGAGCAGTACTTC. The full variable domain, with the rest looked up from reference TRBV30 and TRBJ2-7, is SQTIHQWPATLVQPVGSPLSLECTVEGTSNPNLYWYRQAAGRGLQLLFYSVGIGQISSEVPQNLSASRPQDRQFILSSKKLLLSDSGFYLCAWSVQQASYEQYFGPGTRLTVT.

The chain employs TRBV9 and TRBJ2-5; TRBD2 aligns across 7 bases. Per germline, CDR1 SGDLS and CDR2 YYNGEE. The V segment lost 2 bases and the J segment 5 bases; nucleotides outside the gene matches: 3. CDR3 size: 13 residues. DNA of the CDR3: TGTGCCAGCAGCGTTAGTAGCGGGGAGACCCAGTACTTC. Translated: CASSVSSGETQYF. Looking up the rest from reference TRBV9 and TRBJ2-5 gives the full variable domain: DSGVTQTPKHLITATGQRVTLRCSPRSGDLSVYWYQQSLDQGLQFLIQYYNGEERAKGNILERFSAQQFPDLHSELNLSSLELGDSALYFCASSVSSGETQYFGPGTRLLVL.

The CDR3 sequence is CASSFTSPGQGGETQYF. DNA of the CDR3: TGTGCCAGCAGTTTTACCTCTCCGGGACAGGGGGGGGAGACCCAGTACTTC. The gene calls are TRBV28 and TRBJ2-5, with 11 bases that match TRBD1. This CDR3 region has 17 residues. Per germline, CDR1 MDHEN and CDR2 SYDVKM. After removal of 3 bases from V and 5 bases from J, the junction contained 11 bases not matched to a gene. Full variable domain (outside the CDR3, taken from reference TRBV28 and TRBJ2-5): DVKVTQSSRYLVKRTGEKVFLECVQDMDHENMFWYRQDPGLGLRLIYFSYDVKMKEKGDIPEGYSVSREKKERFSLILESASTNQTSMYLCASSFTSPGQGGETQYFGPGTRLLVL.

The chain recombines TRBV19 with TRBJ2-3; 7 nucleotides align to TRBD2. The V gene's germline CDR1 is LNHDA and CDR2 SQIVND (reference sequence). V gave up 10 bases and J gave up 0 bases; unmatched junction bases: 10. The CDR3 is 15 residues long. The CDR3 region is CATSGGRTSTDTQYF. The CDR3 coding sequence is TGTGCCACCTCGGGCGGGAGAACTAGCACAGATACGCAGTATTTT.

The rearrangement links TRBV5-1 to TRBJ1-5; no firm D call. The germline V and J ends were trimmed by 4 bases and 6 bases, with 17 bases remaining between them. CDR1 and CDR2 (germline): SGHRS, YFSETQ. This CDR3 spans 15 amino acids. CDR3 protein: CASSKDPEVTQPQHF. DNA of the CDR3: TGCGCCAGCAGCAAAGACCCGGAGGTAACTCAGCCCCAGCATTTT.

This chain links TRBV6-4 with TRBJ1-2, with TRBD1 identical over 10 bases. This CDR3 has 15 residues. Germline values: CDR1 MRHNA, CDR2 SNTAGT. The V and J ends lost 2 bases and 7 bases, in that order; junction bases with no gene match: 7. CDR3 nucleotide sequence: TGTGCCAGCAGTGACGACGGGACAGGGGTCGGTGGCTACACCTTC. This sequence encodes CASSDDGTGVGGYTF.

The rearrangement joins TRBV20-1 to TRBJ2-1; no reliable D call. The ends were cut back, 6 bases at V and 4 bases at J, with 7 bases in the middle. The germline V gene encodes CDR1 DFQATT and CDR2 SNEGSKA (reference sequence). The CDR3 length is 11 residues. CDR3 in DNA: TGCAGTGCCAGGCGATACAATGAGCAGTTCTTC. It is translated as CSARRYNEQFF.

This chain links TRBV13 with TRBJ2-1; 11 bases align to TRBD1. CDR1 is PRHDT and CDR2 is FYEKMQ in the germline V gene (reference sequence). Trimming removed 4 bases from V and 5 bases from J; junction bases left unmatched: 4. This CDR3 has 15 residues. The CDR3 here is CASSSGQGADNEQFF. The CDR3 coding sequence is TGTGCCAGCAGCTCCGGACAGGGGGCGGACAATGAGCAGTTCTTC. Using reference TRBV13 and TRBJ2-1 for the parts outside the CDR3, the full variable domain is AAGVIQSPRHLIKEKRETATLKCYPIPRHDTVYWYQQGPGQDPQFLISFYEKMQSDKGSIPDRFSAQQFSDYHSELNMSSLELGDSALYFCASSSGQGADNEQFFGPGTRLTVL.